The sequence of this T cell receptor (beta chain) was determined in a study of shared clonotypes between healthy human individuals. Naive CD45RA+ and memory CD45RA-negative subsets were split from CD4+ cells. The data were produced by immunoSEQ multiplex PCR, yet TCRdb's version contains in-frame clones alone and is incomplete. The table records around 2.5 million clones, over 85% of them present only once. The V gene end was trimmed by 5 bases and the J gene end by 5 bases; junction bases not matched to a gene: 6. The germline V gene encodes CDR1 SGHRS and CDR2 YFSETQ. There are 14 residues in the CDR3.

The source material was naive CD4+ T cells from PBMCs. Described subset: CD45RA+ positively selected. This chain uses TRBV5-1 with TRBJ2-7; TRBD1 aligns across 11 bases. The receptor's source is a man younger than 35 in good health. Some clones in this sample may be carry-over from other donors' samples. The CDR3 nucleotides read TGCGCCAGCAGGGCCGGGACAGGGGGAAACGAGCAGTACTTC. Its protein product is CASRAGTGGNEQYF.